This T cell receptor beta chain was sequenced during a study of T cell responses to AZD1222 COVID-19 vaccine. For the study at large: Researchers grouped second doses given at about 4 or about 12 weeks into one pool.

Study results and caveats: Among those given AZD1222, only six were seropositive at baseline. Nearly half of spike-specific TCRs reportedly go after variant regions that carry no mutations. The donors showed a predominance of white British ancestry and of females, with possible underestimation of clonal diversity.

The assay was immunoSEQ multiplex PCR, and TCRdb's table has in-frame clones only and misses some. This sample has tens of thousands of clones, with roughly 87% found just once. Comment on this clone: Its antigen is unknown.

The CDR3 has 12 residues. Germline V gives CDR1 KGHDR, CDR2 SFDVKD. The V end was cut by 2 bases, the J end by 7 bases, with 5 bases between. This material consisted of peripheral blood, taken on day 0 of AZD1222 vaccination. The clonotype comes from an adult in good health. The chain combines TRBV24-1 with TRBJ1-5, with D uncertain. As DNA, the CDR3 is TGTGCCACCAGTGATTCCAGCCAGCCCCAGCATTTT. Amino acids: CATSDSSQPQHF.